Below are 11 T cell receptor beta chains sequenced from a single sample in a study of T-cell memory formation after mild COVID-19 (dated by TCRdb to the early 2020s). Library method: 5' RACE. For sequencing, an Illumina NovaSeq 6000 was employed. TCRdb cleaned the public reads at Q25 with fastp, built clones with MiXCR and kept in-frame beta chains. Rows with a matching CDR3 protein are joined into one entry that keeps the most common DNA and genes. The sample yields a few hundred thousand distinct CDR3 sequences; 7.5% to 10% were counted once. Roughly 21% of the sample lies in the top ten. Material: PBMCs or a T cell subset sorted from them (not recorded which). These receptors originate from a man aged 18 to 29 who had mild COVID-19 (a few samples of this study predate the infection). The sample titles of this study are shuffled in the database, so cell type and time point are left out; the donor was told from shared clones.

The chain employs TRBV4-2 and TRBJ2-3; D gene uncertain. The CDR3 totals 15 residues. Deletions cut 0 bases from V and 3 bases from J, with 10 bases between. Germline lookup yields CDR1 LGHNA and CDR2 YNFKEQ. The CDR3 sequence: CASSQEETLTDTQYF. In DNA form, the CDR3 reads TGTGCCAGCAGCCAAGAAGAGACTCTGACAGATACGCAGTATTTT.

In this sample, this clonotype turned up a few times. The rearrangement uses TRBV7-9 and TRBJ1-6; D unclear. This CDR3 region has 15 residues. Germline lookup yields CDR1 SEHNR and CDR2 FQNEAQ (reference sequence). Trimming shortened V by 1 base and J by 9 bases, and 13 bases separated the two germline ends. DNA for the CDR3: TGTGCCAGCAGCTTAGGCGAGGTACGGATTTCACCCCTCCACTTT. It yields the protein CASSLGEVRISPLHF.

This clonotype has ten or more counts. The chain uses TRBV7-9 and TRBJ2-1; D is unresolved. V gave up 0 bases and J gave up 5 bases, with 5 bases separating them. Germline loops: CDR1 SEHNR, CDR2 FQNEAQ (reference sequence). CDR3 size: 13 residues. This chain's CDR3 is CASSLAGNNEQFF. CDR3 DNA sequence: TGTGCCAGCAGCTTAGCGGGTAACAATGAGCAGTTCTTC. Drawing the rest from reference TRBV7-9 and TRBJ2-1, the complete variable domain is DTGVSQNPRHKITKRGQNVTFRCDPISEHNRLYWYRQTLGQGPEFLTYFQNEAQLEKSRLLSDRFSAERPKGSFSTLEIQRTEQGDSAMYLCASSLAGNNEQFFGPGTRLTVL.

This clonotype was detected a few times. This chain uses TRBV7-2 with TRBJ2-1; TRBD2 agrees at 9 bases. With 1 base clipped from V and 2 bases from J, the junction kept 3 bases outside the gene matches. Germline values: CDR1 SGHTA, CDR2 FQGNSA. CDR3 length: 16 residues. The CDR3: CASSLVAGVTYNEQFF. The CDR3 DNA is TGTGCCAGCAGCTTAGTAGCGGGGGTCACCTACAATGAGCAGTTCTTC.

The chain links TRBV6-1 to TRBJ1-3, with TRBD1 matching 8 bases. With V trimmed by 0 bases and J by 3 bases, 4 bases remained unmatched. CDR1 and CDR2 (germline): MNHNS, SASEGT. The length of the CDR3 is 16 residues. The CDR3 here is CASSEALDRVGNTIYF. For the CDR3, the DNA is TGTGCCAGCAGTGAAGCGCTGGACAGGGTTGGAAACACCATATATTTT.

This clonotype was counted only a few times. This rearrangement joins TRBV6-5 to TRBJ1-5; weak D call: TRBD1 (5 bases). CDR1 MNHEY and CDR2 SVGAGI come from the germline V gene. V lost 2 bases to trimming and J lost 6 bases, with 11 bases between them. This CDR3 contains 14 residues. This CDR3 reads CASSYEGRGQPQHF. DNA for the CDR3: TGTGCCAGCAGTTACGAGGGAAGGGGTCAGCCCCAGCATTTT.

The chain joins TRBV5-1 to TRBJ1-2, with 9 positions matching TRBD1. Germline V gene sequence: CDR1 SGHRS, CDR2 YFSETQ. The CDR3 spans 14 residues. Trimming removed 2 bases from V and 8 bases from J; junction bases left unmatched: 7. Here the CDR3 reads CASSFGQGQGGYTF. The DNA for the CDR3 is TGCGCCAGCAGCTTCGGACAGGGGCAGGGCGGCTACACCTTC.

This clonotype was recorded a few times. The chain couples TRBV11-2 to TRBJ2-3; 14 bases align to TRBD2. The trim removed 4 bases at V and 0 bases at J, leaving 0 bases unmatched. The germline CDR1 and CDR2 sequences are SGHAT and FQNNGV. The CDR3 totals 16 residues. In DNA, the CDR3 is TGTGCCAGCAGCTGGACTAGCGGGGGGAGCACAGATACGCAGTATTTT. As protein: CASSWTSGGSTDTQYF.

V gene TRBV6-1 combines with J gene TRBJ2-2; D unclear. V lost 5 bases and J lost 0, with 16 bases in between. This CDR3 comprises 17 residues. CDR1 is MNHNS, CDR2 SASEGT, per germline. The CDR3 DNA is TGTGCCAGCAGTCTATCAGCCCTTTGGACGAACACCGGGGAGCTGTTTTTT. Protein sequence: CASSLSALWTNTGELFF.

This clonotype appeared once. CDR3 protein: CASSLYSDSVGNQPQHF. The DNA of the CDR3 is TGTGCCAGCAGCTTGTACTCAGACTCAGTGGGCAATCAGCCCCAGCATTTT. The chain couples TRBV5-6 to TRBJ1-5, with unresolved D. Germline lookup yields CDR1 SGHDT and CDR2 YYEEEE. CDR3 length: 17 amino acids. Trimming removed 1 base at V and 2 bases at J, with 16 bases between.

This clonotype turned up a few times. The CDR3 bases are TGCGCCAGCAGCCAAGACCGAGGGACTAGCGGGGGCACAGATACGCAGTATTTT. Translation: CASSQDRGTSGGTDTQYF. This chain connects TRBV4-3 to TRBJ2-3; TRBD2 agrees at 13 bases. Germline assignment: CDR1 LGHNA and CDR2 YSLEER. This CDR3 has 18 amino acids. Trimming cost V 0 bases and J 1 base; bases outside gene matches: 4.